Described below is a single TCR beta chain sequence and its context. Its antigen is as yet unknown. The CDR3 runs 13 residues. Germline trimming cut 2 bases from V and 5 bases from J; bases unmatched to any gene: 1. Germline assignment: CDR1 SGHKS and CDR2 YYEKEE (reference sequence). TCRdb's table, derived via immunoSEQ multiplex PCR, lists solely in-frame clones and lacks some. This sample has about 40,000 clones, with about four fifths found just once. These data belong to a study of CD4 T cells in relation to SARS-CoV-2 and coronaviruses. On the study more broadly: Convalescent donors were aged roughly 21 to 75, with median around 40 years.

The sequence came from an adult with COVID-19. The chain uses TRBV5-5 and TRBJ1-5; 7 nucleotides match TRBD1. The sample was naive CD4+ T cells from PBMCs, cultured in vitro. The subset: naive CD4+ T cells isolated by negative enrichment. CDR3 sequence: CASSFQGDQPQHF. The DNA of the CDR3 is TGTGCCAGCAGCTTTCAGGGGGATCAGCCCCAGCATTTT.